The T cell receptor (beta chain) described here comes from a study of T cells in Graves' hyperthyroidism and ophthalmopathy. RNA transcripts served as the template for amplifying TCR beta CDR3 regions. Initially, a first-round RT-PCR of the TCR CDR3 employed the HTBI primer set. TCRdb reanalysed the multiplex PCR reads using MiXCR and keeps one entry per CDR3 protein. In the table there are approximately 370,000 distinct CDR3 sequences, more than 12% of which are singletons. V lost 5 bases to trimming and J lost 3 bases, with 9 bases between them. In germline, CDR1 is SGHRS, CDR2 YFSETQ. There are 12 residues in the CDR3. Fresh 10 ml peripheral blood yielded PBMCs. This clonotype was recorded many times.

The chain employs TRBV5-1 and TRBJ2-7; the D is unclear. The source is a woman in her 30s with Graves' hyperthyroidism. Sequenced: blood. The CDR3 DNA reads as TGCGCCAGCAGATTGACGGGCTACGAGCAGTACTTC. Encoded protein: CASRLTGYEQYF.